The subject of this entry is one TCR beta chain. PCR employed 60 Vbeta and 13 Jbeta primers. Assay: immunoSEQ multiplex PCR; the TCRdb copy retains only in-frame clones and omits some. The repertoire holds some 90,000 clones, around 74% seen once, with roughly an eighth in the top ten. This sample stems from a study of cytomegalovirus exposure and HLA in healthy donors. The V segment lost 4 bases and the J segment 0 bases; nucleotides outside the gene matches: 3. Looked up from germline, CDR1 is MNHEY and CDR2 is SMNVEV (reference sequence). The CDR3 extends over 16 amino acids. This sequence was found in a woman in her sixties or seventies in good health and CMV-seropositive. V and J are TRBV27 and TRBJ2-5, with TRBD1 identical over 12 bases. Sequenced: PBMCs. The DNA for the CDR3 is TGTGCCAGCAGTTCGGGACAGGGGGCTTACCAAGAGACCCAGTACTTC. Translated, it gives CASSSGQGAYQETQYF.